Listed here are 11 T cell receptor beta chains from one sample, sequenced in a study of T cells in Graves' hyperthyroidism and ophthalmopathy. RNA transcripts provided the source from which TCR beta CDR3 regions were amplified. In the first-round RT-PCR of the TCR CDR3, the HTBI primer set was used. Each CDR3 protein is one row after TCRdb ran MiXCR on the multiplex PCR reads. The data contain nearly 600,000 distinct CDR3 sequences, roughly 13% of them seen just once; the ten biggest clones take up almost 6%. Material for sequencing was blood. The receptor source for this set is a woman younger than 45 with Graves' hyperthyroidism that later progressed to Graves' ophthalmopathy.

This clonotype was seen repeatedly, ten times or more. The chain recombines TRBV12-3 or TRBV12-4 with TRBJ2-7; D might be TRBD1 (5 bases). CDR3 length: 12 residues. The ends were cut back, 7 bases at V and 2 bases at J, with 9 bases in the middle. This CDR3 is CASTKGAYEQYF. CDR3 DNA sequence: TGTGCCAGCACCAAAGGGGCCTACGAGCAGTACTTC.

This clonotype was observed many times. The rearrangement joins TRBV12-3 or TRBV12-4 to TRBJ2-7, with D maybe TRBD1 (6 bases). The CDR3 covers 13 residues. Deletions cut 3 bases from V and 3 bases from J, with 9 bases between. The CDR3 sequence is CASSFGQYYEQYF. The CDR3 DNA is TGTGCCAGCAGTTTCGGACAGTACTACGAGCAGTACTTC.

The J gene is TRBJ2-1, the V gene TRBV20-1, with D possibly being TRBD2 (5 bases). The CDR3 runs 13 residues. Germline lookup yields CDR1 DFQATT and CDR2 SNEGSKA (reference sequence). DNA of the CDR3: TGCGGAGGACTGGAAGACTCCTACAATGAGCAGTTCTTC. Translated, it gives CGGLEDSYNEQFF.

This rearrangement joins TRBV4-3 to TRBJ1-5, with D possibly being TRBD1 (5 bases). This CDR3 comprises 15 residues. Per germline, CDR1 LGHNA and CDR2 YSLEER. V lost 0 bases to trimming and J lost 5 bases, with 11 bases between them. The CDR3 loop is CASSQDRQIDQPQHF. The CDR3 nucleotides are TGCGCCAGCAGCCAAGATCGACAGATAGATCAGCCCCAGCATTTT.

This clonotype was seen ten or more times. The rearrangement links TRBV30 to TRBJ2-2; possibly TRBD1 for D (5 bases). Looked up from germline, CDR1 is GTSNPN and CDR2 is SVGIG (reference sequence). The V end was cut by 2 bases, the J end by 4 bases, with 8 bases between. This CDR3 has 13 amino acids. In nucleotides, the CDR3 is TGTGCCTGGAGTCCAGGGTCCACCGGGGAGCTGTTTTTT. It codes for CAWSPGSTGELFF.

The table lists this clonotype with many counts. The CDR3 nucleotides read TGTGCCTGGAGTGTACAGGGGAACGAGCAGTACTTC. This codes for CAWSVQGNEQYF. The chain has TRBV30 and TRBJ2-7, with 7 bases matching TRBD1. J lost 5 bases, V lost 0 bases, and 1 base had no gene match. The CDR3 contains 12 residues. From germline, CDR1 is GTSNPN and CDR2 SVGIG (reference sequence).

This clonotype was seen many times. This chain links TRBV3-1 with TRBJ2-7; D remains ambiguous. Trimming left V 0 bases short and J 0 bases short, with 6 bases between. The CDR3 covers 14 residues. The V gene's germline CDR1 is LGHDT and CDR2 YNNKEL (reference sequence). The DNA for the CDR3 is TGTGCCAGCAGCCAAGAACTAAGCTCCTACGAGCAGTACTTC. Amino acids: CASSQELSSYEQYF.

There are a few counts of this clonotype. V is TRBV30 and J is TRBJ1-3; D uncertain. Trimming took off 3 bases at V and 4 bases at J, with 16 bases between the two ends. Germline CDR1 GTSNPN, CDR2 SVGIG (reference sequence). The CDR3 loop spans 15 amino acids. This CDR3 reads CAWSFVGRSGNTIYF. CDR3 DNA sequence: TGTGCCTGGAGCTTCGTGGGCAGATCGGGAAACACCATATATTTT.

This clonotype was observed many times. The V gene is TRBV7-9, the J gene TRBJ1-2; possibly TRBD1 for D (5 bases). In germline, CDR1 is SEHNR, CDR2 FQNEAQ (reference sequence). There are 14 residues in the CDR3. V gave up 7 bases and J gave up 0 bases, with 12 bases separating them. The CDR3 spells CASTRDGANYGYTF. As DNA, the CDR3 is TGTGCCAGCACCCGGGACGGAGCTAACTATGGCTACACCTTC.

The CDR3 here is CASSDLQGLWEQYF. Written as DNA, the CDR3 is TGTGCCAGCAGTGATCTACAGGGGCTCTGGGAGCAGTACTTC. The chain links TRBV6-1 to TRBJ2-7; 7 bases match TRBD1. Germline lookup yields CDR1 MNHNS and CDR2 SASEGT. The CDR3 is made up of 14 amino acids. V was clipped by 3 bases and J by 7 bases; unmatched bases: 9.

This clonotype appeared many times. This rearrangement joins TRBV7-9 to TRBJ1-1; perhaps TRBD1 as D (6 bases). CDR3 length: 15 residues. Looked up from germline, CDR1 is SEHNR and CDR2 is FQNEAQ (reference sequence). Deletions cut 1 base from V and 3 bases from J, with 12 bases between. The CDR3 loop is CASSLGGGADTEAFF. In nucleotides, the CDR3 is TGTGCCAGCAGCTTAGGGGGGGGCGCGGACACTGAAGCTTTCTTT.